The rows below give T cell receptor beta chains drawn from one sample of a study of blood T cell repertoires in COVID-19. Here immunoSEQ multiplex PCR was the method, and the copy in TCRdb shows in-frame clones only, minus some. The repertoire holds over 110,000 clones, with 70% to 90% as singletons. Sequenced: peripheral blood. These receptors all stem from a human donor in a cohort sampled during active COVID-19. CDR3s include the opening cysteine and the closing phenylalanine or tryptophan. A D gene is named only where the DNA matches it firmly. Only part of the rows carry a size: once, few, many, or a class if the clone is expanded.

j_call v_call clone_size d_call cdr3_aa cdr3_nt
TRBJ2-1 TRBV4-2 - - CASSPEQGYNEQFF TGTGCCAGCAGCCCAGAGCAGGGGTACAATGAGCAGTTCTTC
TRBJ2-2 TRBV4-2 - TRBD2 CASSQPGTSGGVNTGELFF TGTGCCAGCAGCCAACCCGGGACTAGCGGGGGGGTGAACACCGGGGAGCTGTTTTTT
TRBJ1-5 TRBV6-5 once - CASRQDSSVQPQHF TGTGCCAGCAGGCAGGACAGTTCGGTTCAGCCCCAGCATTTT
TRBJ1-5 TRBV7-2 - - CASSLGQGWQPQHF TGTGCCAGCAGCTTAGGGCAGGGGTGGCAGCCCCAGCATTTT
TRBJ2-1 TRBV4-1 - TRBD2 CASSRLAGGNEQFF TGCGCCAGCAGCCGACTAGCGGGGGGGAATGAGCAGTTCTTC
TRBJ1-2 TRBV6-2/TRBV6-3 - TRBD1 CASSYSGTGVKGYTF TGTGCCAGCAGTTACTCCGGAACAGGGGTGAAAGGCTACACCTTC
TRBJ1-1 TRBV12-3/TRBV12-4 - - CASSLRGTEAFF TGTGCCAGCAGTTTAAGGGGGACTGAAGCTTTCTTT
TRBJ1-2 TRBV12-3/TRBV12-4 - - CASSFKVEGGYTF TGTGCCAGCAGTTTTAAGGTTGAGGGCGGCTACACCTTC
TRBJ2-5 TRBV9 - TRBD1 CASSYRTGGARGETQYF TGTGCCAGCAGCTACCGGACAGGGGGAGCCCGGGGGGAGACCCAGTACTTC
TRBJ2-1 TRBV7-9 - - CASSLEMGNGNEQFF TGTGCCAGCAGCTTAGAAATGGGCAATGGGAATGAGCAGTTCTTC
TRBJ2-7 TRBV21-1 - - CASSKWPLTGQGYEQYF TGTGCCAGCAGCAAATGGCCCCTTACAGGCCAGGGCTACGAGCAGTACTTC